Each of the 20 T cell receptor beta chains below was sequenced from the same sample in a study of blood T cell repertoires in COVID-19 (dated by TCRdb to 2020 to 2022). The library was built by means of the immunoSEQ multiplex PCR assay. This is the immuneACCESS table as TCRdb keeps it, with only in-frame sequences that have V and J called. A part of the clones is gone; compared with another copy, unresolved V genes explain less than half, and the rest is unexplained. The sample table lists some 190,000 clones, over 65% of them with a count of one. The ten top clones hold around a sixth of the sample. Sequenced sample: peripheral blood. The source of these receptors is a person between 65 and 79 years old with COVID-19, enrolled during active disease.

The chain joins TRBV24-1 to TRBJ2-3, with 11 bases identical to TRBD1. Germline CDR1 reads KGHDR; CDR2 reads SFDVKD. V was pared by 3 bases and J by 3 bases, with 7 bases of the junction left unmatched. The CDR3 totals 17 residues. CDR3 sequence reads: CATSDPRDRGGTDTQYF. The CDR3 nucleotides are TGTGCCACCAGTGATCCCCGGGACAGGGGGGGAACAGATACGCAGTATTTT.

V gene TRBV15 combines with J gene TRBJ2-5; TRBD1 agrees at 10 bases. Trimming cost V 3 bases and J 4 bases; bases outside gene matches: 8. Germline V gene lookup returns CDR1 LNHNV and CDR2 YYDKDF (reference sequence). The CDR3 has 16 residues. CDR3 amino acids: CATSSEGTGARETQYF. The CDR3 DNA reads TGTGCCACCAGCAGCGAAGGGACAGGGGCCCGAGAGACCCAGTACTTC.

The chain is built from TRBV25-1 and TRBJ2-2; D perhaps matches TRBD2 (5 bases). Trimming took off 5 bases at V and 1 base at J, with 8 bases between the two ends. The CDR3 is 14 residues long. Germline assignment: CDR1 MGHDK and CDR2 SYGVNS. The CDR3 reads CASSSAGNTGELFF. In DNA, the CDR3 is TGTGCCAGCAGTTCCGCGGGGAACACCGGGGAGCTGTTTTTT. The full variable domain, completed using reference TRBV25-1 and TRBJ2-2, is EADIYQTPRYLVIGTGKKITLECSQTMGHDKMYWYQQDPGMELHLIHYSYGVNSTEKGDLSSESTVSRIRTEHFPLTLESARPSHTSQYLCASSSAGNTGELFFGEGSRLTVL.

This sequence joins TRBV28 and TRBJ2-7, with D possibly matching TRBD1 (6 bases). The V end was cut by 1 base, the J end by 2 bases, with 18 bases between. Germline V lookup: CDR1 MDHEN, CDR2 SYDVKM. The CDR3 spans 17 residues. In DNA form, the CDR3 reads TGTGCCAGCAGTTTATACACAGGGAACCCCAGCCCCTACGAGCAGTACTTC. It specifies CASSLYTGNPSPYEQYF.

In this sample, this clone turned up a few times. The rearrangement uses TRBV29-1 and TRBJ2-5, with D possibly TRBD1 on 6 matching bases. Trimming took 4 bases from V and 2 from J, leaving 11 bases between them. The germline gives CDR1 SQVTM, CDR2 ANQGSEA. The CDR3 has 13 amino acids. The CDR3 nucleotides are TGCAGCGTTGTGGGCAGGGGACAAGAGACCCAGTACTTC. It specifies CSVVGRGQETQYF. Full variable domain (remainder filled in from reference TRBV29-1 and TRBJ2-5): SAVISQKPSRDICQRGTSLTIQCQVDSQVTMMFWYRQQPGQSLTLIATANQGSEATYESGFVIDKFPISRPNLTFSTLTVSNMSPEDSSIYLCSVVGRGQETQYFGPGTRLLVL.

The chain couples TRBV6-5 to TRBJ1-5, with 7 positions matching TRBD1. This CDR3 region has 15 residues. Trimming cost V 6 bases and J 3 bases; bases outside gene matches: 8. Germline loops: CDR1 MNHEY, CDR2 SVGAGI. The DNA for the CDR3 is TGTGCCAGCAGAAAAGGACAGGCAAACAATCAGCCCCAGCATTTT. Protein sequence: CASRKGQANNQPQHF.

V is TRBV4-1 and J is TRBJ2-1; D gene uncertain. The germline V gene encodes CDR1 MGHRA and CDR2 YSYEKL. CDR3 length: 13 residues. With 3 bases removed from V and 8 bases from J, the gap between germline ends came to 11 bases. The CDR3, as DNA: TGCGCCAGCAGCCATCCTTCACGCGATGAGCAGTTCTTC. Amino acid sequence: CASSHPSRDEQFF.

In this sample, this clone turned up a few times. The CDR3 protein is CSVEAGHSYEQYF. The DNA of the CDR3 is TGCAGCGTTGAAGCAGGGCACTCCTACGAGCAGTACTTC. The rearrangement uses TRBV29-1 and TRBJ2-7; D might be TRBD1 (5 bases). Trimming pared 1 base from V and 0 bases from J, leaving 7 bases between. Germline V CDR1 and CDR2: SQVTM, ANQGSEA. The CDR3 runs 13 residues.

The rearrangement links TRBV5-4 to TRBJ1-5; the match to TRBD1 covers 8 bases. The CDR3 length is 16 residues. From germline, CDR1 is SGHNT and CDR2 YYREEE (reference sequence). V lost 9 bases, J lost 3 bases, and 14 bases stayed unmatched. The CDR3 nucleotides read TGTGCCACCAGAGACGGACAGGGCGACTACAATCAGCCCCAGCATTTT. Protein: CATRDGQGDYNQPQHF.

The J gene is TRBJ2-3, the V gene TRBV25-1; a weak D match, TRBD2 (5 bases). The V and J ends lost 5 bases and 3 bases respectively, with 9 bases between them. The CDR3 consists of 13 residues. In germline, CDR1 is MGHDK, CDR2 SYGVNS. The CDR3, as DNA: TGTGCCAGCAGTCTACTAGGGACAGATACGCAGTATTTT. This translates into CASSLLGTDTQYF.

V is TRBV2 and J is TRBJ1-6; weak D call: TRBD1 (5 bases). This CDR3 has 14 amino acids. V lost 3 bases, J lost 8 bases, and 11 bases lay in between. From germline, CDR1 is SNHLY and CDR2 FYNNEI. The CDR3 DNA follows: TGTGCCAGCAGTGAGGGGGGAATCCATTCACCCCTCCACTTT. It is translated as CASSEGGIHSPLHF.

The rearrangement uses TRBV18 and TRBJ1-6; TRBD1 is a possible D gene (5 bases). This CDR3 is 15 amino acids long. Trimming removed 2 bases at V and 3 bases at J, with 8 bases between. CDR1 and CDR2 from the germline V gene are KGHSH and LQKENI. CDR3 nucleotide sequence: TGTGCCAGCTCACCAGGAGGGGACTATAATTCACCCCTCCACTTT. Protein product: CASSPGGDYNSPLHF.

This chain uses TRBV4-3 with TRBJ2-3, with no clear D. This CDR3 spans 17 amino acids. Germline CDR1 reads LGHNA; CDR2 reads YSLEER. The V end was cut by 4 bases, the J end by 7 bases, with 24 bases between. CDR3 nucleotides: TGCGCCAGCAGCCCCCTCGCCCCAAACAGACCCGAGCATACGCAGTATTTT. Translating gives CASSPLAPNRPEHTQYF.

V usage is TRBV9 and J usage is TRBJ2-7; D gene uncertain. V lost 0 bases and J lost 0, with 10 bases in between. Germline CDR1 SGDLS, CDR2 YYNGEE. CDR3 length: 15 amino acids. The CDR3 DNA reads TGTGCCAGCAGCGTAGCTCTGAGGTGCTCCTACGAGCAGTACTTC. Protein: CASSVALRCSYEQYF. The entire variable domain, with the rest obtained from reference TRBV9 and TRBJ2-7, is as follows: DSGVTQTPKHLITATGQRVTLRCSPRSGDLSVYWYQQSLDQGLQFLIQYYNGEERAKGNILERFSAQQFPDLHSELNLSSLELGDSALYFCASSVALRCSYEQYFGPGTRLTVT.

V is TRBV7-2 and J is TRBJ2-7; 9 nucleotides match TRBD2. V shed 4 bases and J 2 bases; nucleotides not matched to a gene: 3. Germline V gene data show CDR1 as SGHTA and CDR2 as FQGNSA. The CDR3 length is 14 residues. CDR3 region: CASSSLAGTYEQYF. Here the CDR3 DNA reads TGTGCCAGCAGCTCGCTAGCGGGAACCTACGAGCAGTACTTC. Together with reference TRBV7-2 and TRBJ2-7, the CDR3 gives the full variable domain: GAGVSQSPSNKVTEKGKDVELRCDPISGHTALYWYRQSLGQGLEFLIYFQGNSAPDKSGLPSDRFSAERTGGSVSTLTIQRTQQEDSAVYLCASSSLAGTYEQYFGPGTRLTVT.

V and J are TRBV9 and TRBJ2-7; no clear D. Per the germline V gene, CDR1 is SGDLS and CDR2 is YYNGEE. Trimming pared 2 bases from V and 2 bases from J, leaving 11 bases between. The CDR3 has 14 amino acids. As DNA, the CDR3 is TGTGCCAGCAGCGTCACTACGAGGACCTACGAGCAGTACTTC. The encoded protein is CASSVTTRTYEQYF.

The chain has TRBV13 and TRBJ2-7; 7 positions agree with TRBD1. J lost 2 bases, V lost 5 bases, and 9 bases had no gene match. Germline CDR1 and CDR2: PRHDT and FYEKMQ (reference sequence). The CDR3 is 15 amino acids. CDR3 nucleotides: TGTGCCAGCAGCCTGGGACAGTCATTAACCTACGAGCAGTACTTC. Translation: CASSLGQSLTYEQYF.

This chain uses TRBV5-1 with TRBJ2-7; 10 positions agree with TRBD2. This CDR3 contains 17 residues. Germline trimming cut 2 bases from V and 0 bases from J; bases unmatched to any gene: 8. Germline V gene data show CDR1 as SGHRS and CDR2 as YFSETQ. CDR3: CASSLGSGGPSSYEQYF. CDR3 coding DNA: TGCGCCAGCAGCTTAGGTAGCGGGGGGCCTAGCTCCTACGAGCAGTACTTC.

V gene TRBV7-2 combines with J gene TRBJ1-1; D gene ambiguous. CDR1 is SGHTA, CDR2 FQGNSA, per germline. Trimming removed 3 bases from V and 1 base from J, with 9 bases in between. The CDR3 loop spans 14 amino acids. The CDR3 loop reads CASSLGGKNTEAFF. The CDR3 DNA reads TGTGCCAGCAGCTTGGGAGGGAAGAACACTGAAGCTTTCTTT.

The CDR3 sequence is CASRTAGRIFCEETQYF. CDR3 DNA sequence: TGTGCCAGCAGGACCGCCGGGAGGATTTTTTGTGAGGAGACCCAGTACTTC. The chain couples TRBV3-1 (or the pseudogene TRBV3-2) to TRBJ2-5; 7 nucleotides line up with TRBD2. Germline V gives CDR1 LGHDT, CDR2 YNNKEL (reference sequence). J gave up 5 bases and V 6 bases, and 18 bases lay outside the gene matches. This CDR3 region has 17 residues.